The entry below gives a single T cell receptor beta chain sequence along with its context. Its antigen is not known. This record belongs to a study of monozygotic twins with cystic fibrosis. Study-level results: Monozygotic CF twin pairs shared significantly more nucleotide-identical clonotypes than unrelated CF individuals did.

The repertoire was sequenced with immunoSEQ multiplex PCR; TCRdb's copy has only in-frame clones and lacks some. Of approximately 32,000 clones listed, about 96% were seen once; the top ten hold about 0.15%. The germline V gene has CDR1 SGDLS and CDR2 YYNGEE. With 0 bases removed from V and 4 bases from J, the gap between germline ends came to 7 bases. The CDR3 is 14 amino acids. The J gene is TRBJ2-2, the V gene TRBV9, with D uncertain. The sequencing input was blood. The TCR comes from a girl aged 2 to 10 with cystic fibrosis. Written as DNA, the CDR3 is TGTGCCAGCAGCGTAGGGAGTAGCACCGGGGAGCTGTTTTTT. Its protein is CASSVGSSTGELFF. Combining the CDR3 with reference TRBV9 and TRBJ2-2 gives the whole variable domain DSGVTQTPKHLITATGQRVTLRCSPRSGDLSVYWYQQSLDQGLQFLIQYYNGEERAKGNILERFSAQQFPDLHSELNLSSLELGDSALYFCASSVGSSTGELFFGEGSRLTVL.